Listed below are T cell receptor beta chains from one sample, sequenced in a study of OX40 agonist ivuxolimab in advanced cancers. Produced via immunoSEQ multiplex PCR; TCRdb's table is partial and in-frame only. The table lists 90,000 to 100,000 clones, roughly 95% of them singletons. Sequencing was performed on CD4+ or CD8+ T cells sorted from blood, taken in a trial of the OX40 agonist ivuxolimab. These receptors came from an adult with an advanced solid tumor such as melanoma, head and neck, liver or kidney cancer. Each CDR3 is given with its conserved first and last residue. D genes are given only for firm matches. Clone size is given for some rows only: seen once, a few or many times, or a class if the clone is expanded.

j_gene	v_gene	abundance	d_gene	len	CDR3nt	CDR3aa
TRBJ2-7	TRBV5-4	NA	NA	13	TGTGCCAGCAGCTATGGGACTTACTACGAGCAGTACTTC	CASSYGTYYEQYF
TRBJ1-2	TRBV7-3	NA	NA	12	TGTGCCAGCAGCTCCCAGGGCTATGGCTACACCTTC	CASSSQGYGYTF
TRBJ2-7	TRBV28	once	NA	15	TGTGCCAGCAGCCCCCAGGGGGGCTTAACCTACGAGCAGTACTTC	CASSPQGGLTYEQYF
TRBJ2-1	TRBV5-3	NA	NA	13	TGTGCCAGAAGCTTGGGCGGGGGCTATGAGCAGTTCTTC	CARSLGGGYEQFF
TRBJ2-1	TRBV4-1	NA	NA	14	TGCGCCAGCAGCCAAGTGGAAAGCGGGTATGAGCAGTTCTTC	CASSQVESGYEQFF
TRBJ1-1	TRBV7-9	NA	NA	13	TGTGCCAGCAGCTCCCTGGATACCGTTGAAGCTTTCTTT	CASSSLDTVEAFF
TRBJ1-1	TRBV30	NA	NA	13	TGTGCCTGGAGTGGAGGTGGGGACACTGAAGCTTTCTTT	CAWSGGGDTEAFF
TRBJ2-7	TRBV27	NA	NA	13	TGTGCCAGCAGTTTAAGGATAGAGTACGAGCAGTACTTC	CASSLRIEYEQYF
TRBJ1-1	TRBV5-1	once	TRBD1	12	TGCGCCAGCAGCTTTACAGGGGATGAAGCTTTCTTT	CASSFTGDEAFF
TRBJ2-6	TRBV1	NA	NA	17	TGCACCAGCAGCCACCAAAAACAGGGAAGTGGGGCCAACGTCCTGACTTTC	CTSSHQKQGSGANVLTF
TRBJ2-3	TRBV2	NA	TRBD2	15	TGTGCCAGCACGGGCCCTAGCGGGATCACAGATACGCAGTATTTT	CASTGPSGITDTQYF
TRBJ2-7	TRBV19	NA	TRBD1	16	TGTGCCAGTAGTATTTTTGGTGGGACAGGGACGTACGAGCAGTACTTC	CASSIFGGTGTYEQYF
TRBJ1-2	TRBV27	once	NA	13	TGTGCCAGCAGTTTAAAGGGAGGCTATGGCTACACCTTC	CASSLKGGYGYTF
TRBJ2-6	TRBV2	NA	NA	16	TGTGCCAGCAGTATCCGCCATAACTCTGGGGCCAACGTCCTGACTTTC	CASSIRHNSGANVLTF
TRBJ1-2	TRBV7-6	NA	NA	13	TGTGCCAGCAGCTTCGGGAGAGACTATGGCTACACCTTC	CASSFGRDYGYTF
TRBJ2-1	TRBV19	NA	NA	14	TGTGCCAGTGAGGCAGGGAGCTCCTACAATGAGCAGTTCTTC	CASEAGSSYNEQFF
TRBJ2-1	TRBV7-9	NA	TRBD2	16	TGTGCCAGCAGCTTAACCCACGGAGGGCGGGAGCGGGAGCAGTTCTTC	CASSLTHGGREREQFF
TRBJ2-7	TRBV5-8	NA	NA	13	TGTGCCAGCAGCTTTGCAGGGTCCTACGAGCAGTACTTC	CASSFAGSYEQYF
TRBJ2-1	TRBV19	NA	NA	11	TGTGCCAGTACGGGGGTGGCGGAGCAGTTCTTC	CASTGVAEQFF
TRBJ2-2	TRBV6-6	NA	NA	15	TGTGCCAGCAGTTACGATGGGGAGAACACCGGGGAGCTGTTTTTT	CASSYDGENTGELFF
TRBJ2-5	TRBV2	NA	NA	15	TGTGCCAGCAGTGGACGGACAGATCCTCAAGGGTCCCAGTACTTC	CASSGRTDPQGSQYF
TRBJ1-2	TRBV19	NA	TRBD1	15	TGTGCCAGTAGTATAGGGTACGGGACAGGGGTCGGCTACACCTTC	CASSIGYGTGVGYTF
TRBJ1-3	TRBV28	NA	NA	14	TGTGCCACCGGGCGAGGGCAGTCTGGAAACACCATATATTTT	CATGRGQSGNTIYF
TRBJ2-5	TRBV9	once	TRBD2	16	TGTGCCAGCAGCGTATCGGGACTAGCGTATCAAGAGACCCAGTACTTC	CASSVSGLAYQETQYF
TRBJ2-7	TRBV27	NA	NA	14	TGTGCCAGCAGTTCGTGGGAAAATCTCTACGAGCAGTACTTC	CASSSWENLYEQYF
TRBJ1-1	TRBV7-9	NA	NA	13	TGTGCCAGCAGCTTAGGGTGGACCGATGAAGCTTTCTTT	CASSLGWTDEAFF
TRBJ1-5	TRBV7-9	NA	TRBD1	14	TGTGCCAGCAGCGTGACAGGGGGCGCTCAGCCCCAGCATTTT	CASSVTGGAQPQHF
TRBJ2-2	TRBV13	NA	NA	14	TGTGCCAGCAGCTTAGGGGGCTACACCGGGGAGCTGTTTTTT	CASSLGGYTGELFF
TRBJ2-7	TRBV6-5	NA	NA	14	TGTGCCAGCAGTTACAGGGACACCACCTACGAGCAGTACTTC	CASSYRDTTYEQYF
TRBJ1-5	TRBV7-8	NA	NA	15	TGTGCCAGCAGCCCCCTCCCGGGGTCCAATCAGCCCCAGCATTTT	CASSPLPGSNQPQHF
TRBJ1-1	TRBV4-2	NA	NA	15	TGTGCCAGCAGCCAAGCTTTAAGGGGCTTCACTGAAGCTTTCTTT	CASSQALRGFTEAFF
TRBJ1-4	TRBV28	NA	NA	14	TGTGCCAGCAGCCGGACCCTGAATCGGGAAAAACTGTTTTTT	CASSRTLNREKLFF
TRBJ2-7	TRBV7-9	once	NA	15	TGTGCCAGCAGCTTACCCGGGGGCCCGGGCTACGAGCAGTACTTC	CASSLPGGPGYEQYF
TRBJ2-5	TRBV7-9	NA	TRBD2	16	TGTGCCAGCAGCTTGACGGGGACTAGCGCAGAAGAGACCCAGTACTTC	CASSLTGTSAEETQYF
TRBJ2-5	TRBV4-1	once	NA	13	TGCGCCAGCAGCCAAGTCGTCGGCGAGACCCAGTACTTC	CASSQVVGETQYF
TRBJ1-6	TRBV6-5	NA	NA	14	TGTGCCAGCAGTTACGGGGGACTCCATTCACCCCTCCACTTT	CASSYGGLHSPLHF
TRBJ2-3	TRBV28	NA	TRBD1	15	TGTGCCAGCAGTTCCACAGGGGGCATTACAGATACGCAGTATTTT	CASSSTGGITDTQYF
TRBJ2-3	TRBV27	NA	NA	12	TGTGCCAGCAGATCTAGCACAGATACGCAGTATTTT	CASRSSTDTQYF
TRBJ1-5	TRBV7-9	NA	NA	13	TGTGCCAGCAGCTTAGGGCGGGATCAGCCCCAGCATTTT	CASSLGRDQPQHF
TRBJ2-1	TRBV5-4	NA	NA	12	TGTGCCAGCAGCTTTAGTCTAGATGAGCAGTTCTTC	CASSFSLDEQFF
TRBJ1-1	TRBV7-9	NA	NA	12	TGTGCCAGCAGCTTAGGGGCAATTGAAGCTTTCTTT	CASSLGAIEAFF